The clone carrying this T cell receptor beta chain was observed a few times. Its antigen remains unknown. TCRdb analysed the reads with MiXCR anew, one entry per CDR3 protein. This table has about 320,000 distinct CDR3 sequences, 9.5% appearing once. The sample is drawn from a study of T cell repertoires in cytomegalovirus infection. Study as a whole: TCR beta signatures that were public indicated CMV infection and matching HLA type.

With 1 base removed from V and 4 bases from J, the gap between germline ends came to 12 bases. In germline, CDR1 is SGHTA, CDR2 FQGNSA. The length of the CDR3 is 15 residues. The study, taken as a whole, reports: Predominance within the ex vivo response was attributable to HLA-C-restricted CMV-specific TCR beta clonotypes. Cumulative public TCR beta family frequency identified CMV carriers with the relevant HLA.

The specimen was PBMCs. The rearrangement links TRBV7-2 to TRBJ2-3; D remains unclear. This receptor was identified in a human donor in good health (CMV status not recorded). Some clones in this sample may be carry-over from other donors' samples. This CDR3 reads CASSLDPGRADTQYF. CDR3 sequence (DNA): TGTGCCAGCAGCTTAGACCCAGGCCGGGCAGATACGCAGTATTTT.